Listed here are 17 T cell receptor beta chains from one sample, sequenced in a study of blood T cell repertoires in COVID-19. Method: immunoSEQ multiplex PCR; TCRdb's copy keeps in-frame clones and lacks some. The data hold around 300,000 clones, with roughly 87% observed a single time. The sequencing input was PBMCs or T cells enriched from blood (not recorded which). These receptors were taken from a woman aged 40 to 50 who had recovered from COVID-19.

The chain links TRBV5-1 to TRBJ2-3; D remains ambiguous. The CDR3 has 12 amino acids. With 5 bases removed from V and 1 base from J, the gap between germline ends came to 5 bases. Germline values: CDR1 SGHRS, CDR2 YFSETQ. The CDR3 is CASRRGTDTQYF. In nucleotides, the CDR3 is TGCGCCAGCAGACGGGGCACAGATACGCAGTATTTT.

CDR3 region: CASSPPGLAGSYEQFF. In DNA form, the CDR3 reads TGCGCCAGCAGCCCGCCGGGACTAGCGGGATCTTATGAGCAGTTCTTC. V gene TRBV4-1 combines with J gene TRBJ2-1; 13 positions match TRBD2. Germline CDR1 is MGHRA and CDR2 is YSYEKL. The CDR3 is 16 residues long. Losses at the gene ends were 4 bases for V and 8 bases for J; bases not matched to a gene: 8.

The chain links TRBV5-1 to TRBJ2-3, with 11 nucleotides matching TRBD2. The V gene end was trimmed by 0 bases and the J gene end by 6 bases; junction bases not matched to a gene: 12. The CDR3 length is 18 residues. CDR1 and CDR2 (germline): SGHRS, YFSETQ. The CDR3 region has the DNA TGCGCCAGCAGCTTGGTTTCAGGCGGGACTAGCGGATGGGATACGCAGTATTTT. It encodes CASSLVSGGTSGWDTQYF. The full variable domain, rest sourced from reference TRBV5-1 and TRBJ2-3, is KAGVTQTPRYLIKTRGQQVTLSCSPISGHRSVSWYQQTPGQGLQFLFEYFSETQRNKGNFPGRFSGRQFSNSRSEMNVSTLELGDSALYLCASSLVSGGTSGWDTQYFGPGTRLTVL.

The V gene is TRBV25-1, the J gene TRBJ2-1; D unclear. Trimming took 6 bases from V and 11 from J, leaving 14 bases between them. CDR1 is MGHDK, CDR2 SYGVNS, per germline. CDR3 length equals 12 residues. The CDR3 loop reads CASSRIPQQQFF. CDR3 bases: TGTGCCAGCAGCCGAATCCCACAACAGCAGTTCTTC.

This sequence joins TRBV4-1 and TRBJ2-4; 10 bases are a match to TRBD2. Germline lookup yields CDR1 MGHRA and CDR2 YSYEKL. V gave up 3 bases and J gave up 1 base; unmatched junction bases: 9. This CDR3 has 18 amino acids. CDR3 loop: CASSHLLAGDLAKNIQYF. The CDR3 DNA reads as TGCGCCAGCAGCCATTTGCTAGCGGGAGATTTGGCCAAAAACATTCAGTACTTC.

The rearrangement joins TRBV3-1 (or the pseudogene TRBV3-2) to TRBJ2-5; D call uncertain. Germline lookup yields CDR1 LGHDT and CDR2 YNNKEL (reference sequence). The V end was cut by 1 base, the J end by 4 bases, with 10 bases between. The CDR3 is 14 amino acids. CDR3 bases: TGTGCCAGCAGCCAAGCCCGGGTCATAGAGACCCAGTACTTC. Protein product: CASSQARVIETQYF.

In this sample, this clone turned up a few times. The rearrangement links TRBV5-1 to TRBJ2-5, with TRBD2 as a possible D gene (5 bases). The V end was cut by 0 bases, the J end by 5 bases, with 11 bases between. Germline V gives CDR1 SGHRS, CDR2 YFSETQ. The CDR3 extends over 14 amino acids. The CDR3 region is CASSLGGILETQYF. The CDR3, as DNA: TGCGCCAGCAGCTTGGGAGGGATTTTGGAGACCCAGTACTTC. The whole variable domain, filled in from reference TRBV5-1 and TRBJ2-5, reads KAGVTQTPRYLIKTRGQQVTLSCSPISGHRSVSWYQQTPGQGLQFLFEYFSETQRNKGNFPGRFSGRQFSNSRSEMNVSTLELGDSALYLCASSLGGILETQYFGPGTRLLVL.

CDR3 nucleotide sequence: TGTGCCAGCAGTGAAGACAGTCTCAACTATGGCTACACCTTC. Translated: CASSEDSLNYGYTF. V gene TRBV2 combines with J gene TRBJ1-2; no clear D gene. Germline V gives CDR1 SNHLY, CDR2 FYNNEI. This CDR3 contains 14 residues. Trimming left V 1 base short and J 2 bases short, with 8 bases between.

The chain has TRBV18 and TRBJ1-1; 8 nucleotides match TRBD1. The CDR3 runs to 14 residues. V lost 6 bases to trimming and J lost 1 base; unmatched junction nucleotides: 4. Per germline, CDR1 KGHSH and CDR2 LQKENI. Written as DNA, the CDR3 is TGTGCCAGCTCTCATCAGGGGGCGAACACTGAAGCTTTCTTT. It is translated as CASSHQGANTEAFF.

This clone has just one count. The genes are TRBV29-1 and TRBJ2-4; 10 bases line up with TRBD2. Per germline, CDR1 SQVTM and CDR2 ANQGSEA. Unmatched junction bases numbered 11, after V lost 6 bases and J lost 0 bases. The CDR3 is made up of 17 amino acids. The CDR3 DNA sequence: TGCAGCGTCCTAGGGGTAGCGGGAGGATTAGCCAAAAACATTCAGTACTTC. It specifies CSVLGVAGGLAKNIQYF.

This clone was seen a single time. The J gene is TRBJ2-2, the V gene TRBV6-2 or TRBV6-3, with D maybe TRBD2 (5 bases). The CDR3 has 16 residues. V lost 5 bases and J 5 bases, leaving 18 bases between the germline ends. CDR1 MNHEY and CDR2 SVGEGT come from the germline V gene. The CDR3 DNA reads TGTGCCAGCAGTCGGATCGGGGAGCGAGGAACCGGGGAGCTGTTTTTT. It is translated as CASSRIGERGTGELFF.

V usage is TRBV29-1 and J usage is TRBJ1-1; 7 bases match TRBD1. Germline V gene lookup returns CDR1 SQVTM and CDR2 ANQGSEA. The V segment lost 2 bases and the J segment 1 base; nucleotides outside the gene matches: 10. CDR3 size: 16 residues. This chain's CDR3 is CSVERLEHRGNTEAFF. In nucleotides, the CDR3 is TGCAGCGTTGAACGTCTTGAGCACAGGGGGAACACTGAAGCTTTCTTT. Full variable domain (remainder filled in from reference TRBV29-1 and TRBJ1-1): SAVISQKPSRDICQRGTSLTIQCQVDSQVTMMFWYRQQPGQSLTLIATANQGSEATYESGFVIDKFPISRPNLTFSTLTVSNMSPEDSSIYLCSVERLEHRGNTEAFFGQGTRLTVV.

The chain uses TRBV6-2 or TRBV6-3 and TRBJ1-5; 10 positions match TRBD1. The trim removed 2 bases at V and 6 bases at J, leaving 4 bases unmatched. The CDR3 sequence is 15 residues long. The germline V gene has CDR1 MNHEY and CDR2 SVGEGT. This chain's CDR3 is CASSYAGQGFQPQHF. The CDR3, as DNA: TGTGCCAGCAGTTACGCGGGACAGGGGTTTCAGCCCCAGCATTTT.

CDR3 DNA: TGTGCCATCAGTGAGTCGATCAGCCGCCTGGCGGGAGACACCCGGACCCAGTACTTC. Translating it yields CAISESISRLAGDTRTQYF. V gene TRBV10-3 combines with J gene TRBJ2-5, with 7 bases matching TRBD2. With 0 bases clipped from V and 7 bases from J, the junction kept 20 bases outside the gene matches. Germline loops: CDR1 ENHRY, CDR2 SYGVKD. This CDR3 has 19 residues.

The chain has TRBV12-3 or TRBV12-4 and TRBJ1-1, with D perhaps matching TRBD1 (6 bases). Trimming pared 6 bases from V and 13 bases from J, leaving 15 bases between. This CDR3 has 11 amino acids. The CDR3 is CASRSTGFGFF. The CDR3 bases are TGTGCCAGCAGATCGACAGGTTTTGGTTTCTTT.

This chain uses TRBV5-1 with TRBJ2-7; TRBD1 matches at 9 bases. V was pared by 3 bases and J by 6 bases, with 7 bases of the junction left unmatched. Germline assignment: CDR1 SGHRS and CDR2 YFSETQ. The CDR3 covers 14 residues. The CDR3 nucleotides are TGCGCCAGCAGCTCCTTCACGGGACAGGGCGAGCAGTACTTC. It is translated as CASSSFTGQGEQYF.

This clone was seen more than once but under ten times. The rearrangement links TRBV9 to TRBJ2-5, with D maybe TRBD2 (6 bases). V lost 2 bases and J 5 bases, leaving 16 bases between the germline ends. Germline V lookup: CDR1 SGDLS, CDR2 YYNGEE. There are 15 residues in the CDR3. CDR3 loop: CASSVGLREGETQYF. Here the CDR3 DNA reads TGTGCCAGCAGCGTGGGACTTAGGGAAGGGGAGACCCAGTACTTC.